A selection of T cell receptor beta chains follows, all from one sample in a study of cytomegalovirus exposure and HLA in healthy donors. Sequenced by immunoSEQ multiplex PCR; TCRdb stores in-frame clones only, minus some. The sample lists around 160,000 clones; just under 75% were seen once. Sequenced: PBMCs. The receptor source for this set is a woman younger than 30 in good health and CMV-seronegative. CDR3s include the opening cysteine and the closing phenylalanine or tryptophan. A D gene is named only where the DNA matches it firmly. Expanded clones are given a class, and other clones once, few, many or no size at all.

>TRBV11-3|18|TRBJ2-1|.|TRBD2
CASSLDQGGSGRGNEQFF
TGTGCCAGCAGCTTAGATCAGGGTGGGAGCGGGAGGGGCAATGAGCAGTTCTTC
>TRBV4-2|15|TRBJ1-1|once|.
CASSQAERGDTEAFF
TGTGCCAGCAGCCAAGCGGAGCGGGGTGACACTGAAGCTTTCTTT
>TRBV29-1|16|TRBJ1-2|.|TRBD1
CSVEGGGSGTGYGYTF
TGCAGCGTTGAAGGTGGGGGCTCCGGGACAGGCTATGGCTACACCTTC
>TRBV2|15|TRBJ1-1|once|TRBD1
CASSEFRGVNTEAFF
TGTGCCAGCAGTGAATTCAGGGGGGTGAACACTGAAGCTTTCTTT
>TRBV6-5|15|TRBJ1-1|once|.
CASSLPGSTDTEAFF
TGTGCCAGCAGCCTCCCCGGGAGTACAGACACTGAAGCTTTCTTT
>TRBV18|14|TRBJ2-5|.|.
CASSPTRGTETQYF
TGTGCCAGCTCACCAACCCGGGGAACAGAGACCCAGTACTTC
>TRBV12-5|13|TRBJ2-3|.|TRBD2
CASKLAGADTQYF
TGTGCTAGTAAACTAGCGGGAGCAGATACGCAGTATTTT
>TRBV14|13|TRBJ2-1|.|.
CASSQALYNEQFF
TGTGCCAGCAGCCAAGCTCTTTACAATGAGCAGTTCTTC
>TRBV6-1|13|TRBJ1-1|few|.
CASSDQGNTEAFF
TGTGCCAGCAGTGACCAGGGAAACACTGAAGCTTTCTTT
>TRBV28|18|TRBJ2-2|few|.
CASSLITPGHGYPGELFF
TGTGCCAGCAGTTTGATAACACCGGGACATGGCTATCCCGGGGAGCTGTTTTTT